The 2 T cell receptor beta chains given below trace back to one sample, sequenced in a study of CD8+ T cells in alopecia areata. Extraction and reverse transcription of RNA yielded cDNA as the sequencing template. The repertoire was sequenced with immunoSEQ multiplex PCR; TCRdb's copy has only in-frame clones and lacks some. The sample has approximately 300,000 clones; roughly 64% are singletons. Treatment denoted: oral pan-JAK inhibitor, 5-10 mg twice daily. The specimen was CD4+ T cells sorted from blood, collected at week 24, from a patient treated with tofacitinib. The receptor set was obtained from a human donor with alopecia areata.

The sample holds a few counts of this clone. The rearrangement uses TRBV10-3 and TRBJ1-5, with D possibly being TRBD1 (5 bases). This CDR3 contains 16 residues. The ends were cut back, 0 bases at V and 4 bases at J, with 13 bases in the middle. Germline CDR1 ENHRY, CDR2 SYGVKD. The CDR3 DNA sequence: TGTGCCATCAGTGAGTCGCCAGGGAAGGGTAATCAGCCCCAGCATTTT. Protein sequence: CAISESPGKGNQPQHF.

This clone has a single count. The V gene is TRBV30, the J gene TRBJ1-1; no definite D call. Per the germline V gene, CDR1 is GTSNPN and CDR2 is SVGIG (reference sequence). The CDR3 has 14 residues. Trimming removed 0 bases at V and 5 bases at J, with 13 bases between. The CDR3 sequence is CAWSVRQRRTEAFF. CDR3 nucleotide sequence: TGTGCCTGGAGTGTCCGGCAGAGGAGAACTGAAGCTTTCTTT.